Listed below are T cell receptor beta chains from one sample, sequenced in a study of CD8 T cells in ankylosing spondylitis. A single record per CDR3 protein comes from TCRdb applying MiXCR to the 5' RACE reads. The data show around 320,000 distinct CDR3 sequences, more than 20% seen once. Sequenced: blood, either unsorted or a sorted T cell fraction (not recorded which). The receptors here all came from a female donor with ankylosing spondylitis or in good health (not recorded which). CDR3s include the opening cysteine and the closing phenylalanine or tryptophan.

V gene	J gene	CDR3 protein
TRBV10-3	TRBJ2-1	CAILAVLAGDHYNEQFF
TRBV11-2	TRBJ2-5	CASSFRAGVGETQYF
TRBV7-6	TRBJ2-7	CASSLNIGRNYEQYF
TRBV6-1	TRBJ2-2	CASRRTVTAYNTGELFF
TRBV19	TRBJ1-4	CASSIAPSEKLFF
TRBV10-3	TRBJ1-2	CAISQTGDHTNYGYTF
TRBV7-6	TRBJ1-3	CASSLVLQGDTIYF
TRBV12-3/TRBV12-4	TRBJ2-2	CASSFRSTNTGELFF
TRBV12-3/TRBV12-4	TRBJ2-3	CASSLGQGQDTQYF
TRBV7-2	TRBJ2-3	CASSLAGRTGVMTDTQYF
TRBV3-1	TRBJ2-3	CASSQGTQDRQDTQYF
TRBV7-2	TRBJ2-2	CASSLVGDRNTGELFF
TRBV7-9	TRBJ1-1	CASSRGLTEAFF
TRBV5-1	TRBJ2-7	CASSYGGGYEQYF
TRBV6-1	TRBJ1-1	CASSFRAWDTEAFF
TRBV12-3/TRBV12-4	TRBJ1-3	CASSFGRGNTIYF
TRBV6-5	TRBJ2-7	CASSSLTGGDLDF
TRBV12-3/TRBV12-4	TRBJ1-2	CASNPGPGNGYTF
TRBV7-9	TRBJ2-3	CASSLGGMRTDTQYF
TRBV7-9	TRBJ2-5	CASSQSWVTQYF
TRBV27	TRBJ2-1	CASSTRSWGEGREQFF
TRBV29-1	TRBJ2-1	CSADNSLYNEQFF
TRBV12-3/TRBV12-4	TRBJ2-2	CASSLGLATGELFF
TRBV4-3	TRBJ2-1	CASSTQGTYNEQFF
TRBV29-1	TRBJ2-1	CSVRRTGGGQFF
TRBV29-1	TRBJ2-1	CSVEGTSGSNEQFF
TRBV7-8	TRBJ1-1	CASSRAAGMAFF